This T cell receptor (beta chain) was identified in a study of blood T cell repertoires in COVID-19 (dated by TCRdb to the early 2020s). With respect to the entire study: Samples covering the acute and convalescent phases of COVID-19 were provided by collaborators in the United States, Italy and Spain. The repertoires were made available in a free public database intended to serve as a resource for research on the immune response to SARS-CoV-2. Where available, HLA class I and class II types were obtained from metadata supplied by the sample provider rather than from assay-based typing. Subjects who had been exposed to COVID-19, were actively infected with it, or had recovered from it provided the deeply sampled blood TCRbeta repertoires that made up the dataset. The prospective study material was composed of cDNA or gDNA derived from T cells, B-cell-depleted T cells, or PBMCs. The samples were drawn from the first 160 participants of the ongoing ImmuneRACE study and from some 1,300 subjects provided by 6 global collaborators. The sample metadata nearly always contained a de-identified subject ID, COVID-19 status, age in years and sex.

In the prospective study, participants were about 18 to 100 years old, resided in 20 to 30 geographic areas of the United States, and were enrolled through a virtual design. To assign participants to cohorts, the prospective study relied on clinical history that participants themselves reported in a screening survey and a study questionnaire. Each participant in the prospective study had whole blood, serum and a nasopharyngeal or oropharyngeal swab collected by mobile phlebotomists. Prospective study participants could optionally give additional blood draws and questionnaires over an approximately two-month period. Before DNA extraction, prospective study blood samples were shipped either frozen or at room temperature. With regard to this clone: Its antigen remains unidentified. Within one base of it there is no much larger clone, and no base qualities were kept.

The immunoSEQ Assay, a bias-controlled multiplex PCR, was used to amplify TCRbeta CDR3 regions from genomic DNA. The original methods were these. The number of nucleated cells in each sample was estimated from the amplification of reference gene primers within the assay. Sequence reads were collapsed and filtered to measure the absolute abundance of every unique TCRbeta CDR3 rearrangement. Productive Simpson clonality was computed per sample as the square root of Simpson's diversity index over productive rearrangements. TCRdb limited this immuneACCESS table to in-frame rearrangements with V and J called. A share of clones is missing; checked studies link under half to unresolved V genes, and the rest is unexplained. V, J and clone size derive from that table, while D and trimming were established from the DNA sequence. The sample includes 120,000 to 150,000 clones, with 88% observed a single time. The ten largest clones represent 0.95% to 1.5% of the sample.

The paper as a whole reports these results and caveats: The quantity of clinical and demographic metadata differed by source and by participant and was supplied without curation.

The CDR3 starts with the cysteine, ends with the phenylalanine, and has 14 residues. The kept DNA is CDR3 alone, 42 bases in frame from the first base. V lost 10 bases and J lost 4 bases; the stretch between them is 19 bases long. The germline V gene (reference sequence) supplies CDR1 MNHEY and CDR2 SMNVEV. The TCR sequence derives from a woman aged 25 to 39 with acute COVID-19. This chain joins TRBV27 to TRBJ1-2; perhaps TRBD1 is the D gene, with 6 bases matching. Sequenced sample: PBMCs or T cells enriched from blood (not recorded which). The sequenced DNA is TGTGCCACCGCTAGGGGGGGGATGCCCTATGGCTACACCTTC. The resulting protein is CATARGGMPYGYTF.